This TCR beta chain was obtained from a study of response to subunit inactivated influenza vaccine. Study-wide points: Authors suggested few new T cells are recruited by each seasonal influenza vaccination.

TCRdb called the RT-PCR reads again in MiXCR, with one record for every CDR3 protein. Of approximately 170,000 distinct CDR3 sequences detected, roughly an eighth appear once; the ten largest clones hold roughly 26%. With V trimmed by 2 bases and J by 5 bases, 7 bases remained unmatched. This CDR3 has 15 amino acids. Germline CDR1 and CDR2: LGHDT and YNNKEL (reference sequence). On this clonotype: Its cognate antigen is unknown.

The material sequenced was CD8+ T cells sorted from PBMCs, taken approximately 5 days after vaccination. This TCR was recovered from a man over 45 who received an inactivated influenza vaccine. The chain recombines TRBV3-1 with TRBJ2-7; 9 nucleotides match TRBD1. CDR3 region: CASSQPGQGFHEQYF. The CDR3 DNA is TGTGCCAGCAGCCAACCGGGACAGGGTTTCCACGAGCAGTACTTC.